This record looks at one T cell receptor (beta chain) sequence and its context. The data belong to a study of blood T cell repertoires in COVID-19. For the study at large: Sites in the United States, Italy and Spain provided acute and convalescent COVID-19 samples.

Measured with immunoSEQ multiplex PCR; TCRdb has only the in-frame clones, and not every one. This table holds around 200,000 clones, 80% to 90% found once. Germline V gene data show CDR1 as MNHEY and CDR2 as SVGAGI. Trimming removed 1 base at V and 7 bases at J, with 11 bases between. The CDR3 consists of 15 residues. Sequencing was performed on peripheral blood. The V and J genes are TRBV6-5 and TRBJ1-6; possibly TRBD1 for D (5 bases). This receptor was taken from a woman aged 40-49 years with active or convalescent COVID-19. The CDR3 sequence: CASSYFRGGNSPLHF. The CDR3 bases are TGTGCCAGCAGTTACTTCCGGGGGGGGAATTCACCCCTCCACTTT.